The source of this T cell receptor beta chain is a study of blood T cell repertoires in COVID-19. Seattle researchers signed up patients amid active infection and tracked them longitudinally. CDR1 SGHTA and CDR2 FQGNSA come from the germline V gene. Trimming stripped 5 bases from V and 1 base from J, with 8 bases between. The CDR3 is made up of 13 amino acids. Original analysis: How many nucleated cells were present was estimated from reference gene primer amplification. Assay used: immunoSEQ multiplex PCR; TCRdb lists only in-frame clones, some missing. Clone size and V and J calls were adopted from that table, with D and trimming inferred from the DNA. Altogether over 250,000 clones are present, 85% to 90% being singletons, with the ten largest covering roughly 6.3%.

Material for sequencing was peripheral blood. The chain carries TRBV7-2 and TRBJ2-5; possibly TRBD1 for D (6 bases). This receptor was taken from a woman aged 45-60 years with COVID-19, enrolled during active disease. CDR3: CASSKGVQETQYF. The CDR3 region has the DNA TGTGCCAGCAGCAAGGGGGTCCAAGAGACCCAGTACTTC.